The 30 T cell receptor beta chains in this list originate from one sample, sequenced in a study of cytomegalovirus exposure and HLA in healthy donors. Both 60 Vbeta primers and 13 Jbeta primers went into the PCR. Clones were sequenced by immunoSEQ multiplex PCR, and TCRdb holds only the in-frame ones, with some missing. This sample has around 94,000 clones, with 60% to 85% found just once. Sequencing used PBMCs. The receptors were sampled from a woman in her 40s in good health and CMV-seropositive.

In this sample, this clone turned up once. J is TRBJ1-3 and V is TRBV20-1; D call uncertain. The CDR3 covers 11 residues. Looked up from germline, CDR1 is DFQATT and CDR2 is SNEGSKA (reference sequence). Trimming shortened V by 6 bases and J by 8 bases, and 11 bases separated the two germline ends. CDR3 nucleotides: TGCAGTGCCACCCACCAGGACACCATATATTTT. As protein: CSATHQDTIYF.

V is TRBV19 and J is TRBJ2-1, with 7 nucleotides matching TRBD1. This CDR3 region has 15 residues. The germline V gene has CDR1 LNHDA and CDR2 SQIVND (reference sequence). J gave up 6 bases and V 1 base, and 6 bases lay outside the gene matches. CDR3 sequence reads: CASSIGTGVINEQFF. CDR3 bases: TGTGCCAGTAGTATAGGGACAGGAGTAATCAATGAGCAGTTCTTC. Supplemented by reference TRBV19 and TRBJ2-1, the full variable domain reads DGGITQSPKYLFRKEGQNVTLSCEQNLNHDAMYWYRQDPGQGLRLIYYSQIVNDFQKGDIAEGYSVSREKKESFPLTVTSAQKNPTAFYLCASSIGTGVINEQFFGPGTRLTVL.

The V gene is TRBV5-1, the J gene TRBJ2-4; D may be TRBD2 (5 bases). This CDR3 has 13 amino acids. The V end was cut by 7 bases, the J end by 4 bases, with 12 bases between. Germline values: CDR1 SGHRS, CDR2 YFSETQ. CDR3 residues: CASREAEKNIQYF. DNA for the CDR3: TGCGCCAGCCGGGAAGCAGAGAAAAACATTCAGTACTTC.

This chain links TRBV7-2 with TRBJ2-5; D is perhaps TRBD1 (5 bases). V was pared by 5 bases and J by 1 base, with 11 bases between. The CDR3 sequence is 14 residues long. Germline V CDR1 and CDR2: SGHTA, FQGNSA. As DNA, the CDR3 is TGTGCCAGCAGCCAGGACACCTCCCAAGAGACCCAGTACTTC. Translated, it gives CASSQDTSQETQYF.

The CDR3 here is CASRLAPLGGNEQFF. CDR3 nucleotide sequence: TGTGCCAGTAGGCTAGCGCCTCTCGGGGGAAATGAGCAGTTCTTC. The V and J genes are TRBV19 and TRBJ2-1; maybe TRBD2 (6 bases). CDR1 and CDR2 (germline): LNHDA, SQIVND (reference sequence). V lost 6 bases and J 7 bases, leaving 19 bases between the germline ends. CDR3 size: 15 residues.

This clone was seen only once. The J gene is TRBJ1-1, the V gene TRBV7-2, with TRBD1 matching over 8 bases. The germline V gene encodes CDR1 SGHTA and CDR2 FQGNSA. Trimming took 2 bases from V and 0 from J; bases not matched to a gene: 5. The CDR3 length is 16 residues. CDR3 sequence reads: CASSLRDRRVNTEAFF. CDR3 bases: TGTGCCAGCAGCTTAAGGGACAGGCGGGTGAACACTGAAGCTTTCTTT.

A single count supports this clone. The chain combines TRBV4-2 with TRBJ2-1; TRBD2 might be the D (6 bases). The CDR3 has 16 amino acids. Germline CDR1 LGHNA, CDR2 YNFKEQ. Trimming took 0 bases from V and 9 from J, leaving 18 bases between them. CDR3 sequence reads: CASSQDPQGGLGEQFF. For the CDR3, the DNA is TGTGCCAGCAGCCAAGATCCGCAGGGAGGTCTGGGTGAGCAGTTCTTC.

This sequence joins TRBV19 and TRBJ2-6; tentatively, D is TRBD1 (5 bases). Germline values: CDR1 LNHDA, CDR2 SQIVND (reference sequence). This CDR3 has 13 residues. V gave up 8 bases and J gave up 4 bases, with 9 bases separating them. CDR3: CASSGHGANVLTF. CDR3 coding DNA: TGTGCCAGTTCAGGGCACGGGGCCAACGTCCTGACTTTC. The variable domain in full, with the rest retrieved from reference TRBV19 and TRBJ2-6, is DGGITQSPKYLFRKEGQNVTLSCEQNLNHDAMYWYRQDPGQGLRLIYYSQIVNDFQKGDIAEGYSVSREKKESFPLTVTSAQKNPTAFYLCASSGHGANVLTFGAGSRLTVL.

This chain connects TRBV4-3 to TRBJ1-6; 7 bases map to TRBD1. Germline lookup yields CDR1 LGHNA and CDR2 YSLEER. This CDR3 is built from 13 residues. J was trimmed by 8 bases and V by 6 bases; bases with no gene match: 4. CDR3 protein: CASRTGDYSPLHF. The CDR3 DNA reads as TGCGCCAGCAGAACAGGGGACTATTCACCCCTCCACTTT.

The V and J genes are TRBV5-4 and TRBJ2-7, with a weak D call TRBD2 (6 bases). V dropped 4 bases and J dropped 1 base, with 12 bases sitting between them. The CDR3 extends over 14 amino acids. Germline values: CDR1 SGHNT, CDR2 YYREEE (reference sequence). CDR3 nucleotides: TGTGCCAGCAGCCCCGTTGGGGGGTCCTACGAGCAGTACTTC. It specifies CASSPVGGSYEQYF.

The chain combines TRBV6-4 with TRBJ2-3; the D is unclear. Germline CDR1 is MRHNA and CDR2 is SNTAGT. Trimming cost V 2 bases and J 1 base, with 10 bases left between them. This CDR3 is 15 amino acids long. Here the CDR3 reads CASSDLSGGTDTQYF. In DNA, the CDR3 is TGTGCCAGCAGTGACCTTTCGGGTGGCACAGATACGCAGTATTTT.

This sequence joins TRBV18 and TRBJ2-2; TRBD1 is a possible D gene (5 bases). The CDR3 is 18 amino acids. The V gene lost 1 base and the J gene lost 1 base, with 16 bases spanning the gap. Germline V CDR1 and CDR2: KGHSH, LQKENI. The CDR3 reads CASSPRVQGIGNTGELFF. CDR3 bases: TGTGCCAGCTCACCACGTGTCCAGGGTATAGGGAACACCGGGGAGCTGTTTTTT.

J is TRBJ2-5 and V is TRBV29-1; TRBD2 agrees at 9 bases. The V gene's germline CDR1 is SQVTM and CDR2 ANQGSEA. The V gene end was trimmed by 0 bases and the J gene end by 7 bases; junction bases not matched to a gene: 9. The CDR3 covers 15 residues. The CDR3, as DNA: TGCAGCGTTGAAGATCGCAGCGGGAGGTATGGGACCCAGTACTTC. Its translation: CSVEDRSGRYGTQYF.

The rearrangement joins TRBV7-6 to TRBJ2-5; 13 nucleotides match TRBD2. Judging by the DNA end, TRBJ2-7 fits better; the J call may be wrong. The CDR3 totals 17 residues. Germline V gene sequence: CDR1 SGHVS, CDR2 FNYEAQ. The CDR3 sequence: CASSPGTSGVVAYEQYF. The CDR3, as DNA: TGTGCCAGCAGCCCGGGGACTAGCGGGGTGGTGGCCTACGAGCAGTACTTC.

This clone was observed a handful of times. The chain employs TRBV7-9 and TRBJ1-4; D perhaps matches TRBD1 (5 bases). The CDR3 totals 17 residues. Between the trimmed V and J ends, which lost 3 bases and 5 bases, there was a span of 19 bases. From germline, CDR1 is SEHNR and CDR2 FQNEAQ (reference sequence). CDR3 nucleotides: TGTGCCAGCAGCTTTTTTGGGCAGGGTGAAAGGAATGAAAAACTGTTTTTT. Its protein product is CASSFFGQGERNEKLFF.

The chain links TRBV6-4 to TRBJ2-2; no clear D gene. The CDR3 consists of 13 residues. V shed 6 bases and J shed 1 base, with 6 bases lying between them. Germline CDR1 and CDR2: MRHNA and SNTAGT. The chain's CDR3 is CASRSLNTGELFF. The DNA of the CDR3 is TGTGCCAGCAGAAGCTTGAACACCGGGGAGCTGTTTTTT.

The chain carries TRBV6-5 and TRBJ2-7, with 7 bases lining up with TRBD1. Looked up from germline, CDR1 is MNHEY and CDR2 is SVGAGI. There are 15 residues in the CDR3. The V and J ends lost 6 bases and 2 bases, in that order; junction bases with no gene match: 10. The CDR3 DNA follows: TGTGCCAGCAGCAAAGACAGGGACCAGGCCTACGAGCAGTACTTC. Its protein is CASSKDRDQAYEQYF.

The chain employs TRBV11-3 and TRBJ2-5; 8 nucleotides match TRBD1. V gave up 5 bases and J gave up 5 bases; unmatched junction bases: 13. Germline lookup yields CDR1 SGHNT and CDR2 YENEEA. The CDR3 consists of 16 residues. In DNA form, the CDR3 reads TGTGCCAGCAGCGAACCCAGACAGGGGACGGGGGAGACCCAGTACTTC. The encoded protein is CASSEPRQGTGETQYF.

V is TRBV6-4 and J is TRBJ1-1; 9 bases match TRBD1. CDR3 size: 14 residues. Germline-derived CDR1 and CDR2 are MRHNA and SNTAGT. V was clipped by 6 bases and J by 11 bases; unmatched bases: 13. In DNA, the CDR3 is TGTGCCAGCAGCCCGTCCGGACAGGGGAACTCGGCTTTCTTT. Translated: CASSPSGQGNSAFF.

This chain connects TRBV5-1 to TRBJ1-3, with a weak D call TRBD1 (6 bases). The J call could be wrong; TRBJ2-2 is a better fit for the DNA end. Germline V gene sequence: CDR1 SGHRS, CDR2 YFSETQ. This CDR3 has 14 amino acids. The CDR3 reads CASSSGQNTGELFF. CDR3 sequence (DNA): TGCGCCAGCAGCTCGGGACAGAACACCGGGGAGCTGTTTTTT.

This clone was counted only a few times. The chain joins TRBV28 to TRBJ1-4, with D unclear. Germline-derived CDR1 and CDR2 are MDHEN and SYDVKM. This CDR3 spans 15 amino acids. With 7 bases removed from V and 0 bases from J, the gap between germline ends came to 12 bases. The CDR3 bases are TGTGCCAGCACCCTTCCAGGTGCAACTAATGAAAAACTGTTTTTT. Translating it yields CASTLPGATNEKLFF.

The rearrangement links TRBV9 to TRBJ2-7; tentative D call: TRBD2 (7 bases). V was clipped by 0 bases and J by 7 bases, with 23 bases between them. Germline V lookup: CDR1 SGDLS, CDR2 YYNGEE. This CDR3 is 17 amino acids long. CDR3 in amino acids: CASSVVGGVPGMREQYF. The CDR3 bases are TGTGCCAGCAGCGTAGTAGGGGGGGTTCCGGGGATGAGGGAGCAGTACTTC.

The J gene is TRBJ2-7, the V gene TRBV5-6; TRBD2 aligns across 12 bases. The germline CDR1 and CDR2 sequences are SGHDT and YYEEEE. CDR3 length equals 15 residues. With V trimmed by 3 bases and J by 6 bases, 7 bases remained unmatched. The CDR3 region is CASSSILAGGIEQYF. The DNA of the CDR3 is TGTGCCAGCAGCTCAATACTAGCGGGAGGCATCGAGCAGTACTTC.

The chain couples TRBV4-2 to TRBJ2-5, with 14 bases that match TRBD2. V lost 4 bases, J lost 5 bases, and 12 bases stayed unmatched. The CDR3 contains 18 residues. Germline V gene sequence: CDR1 LGHNA, CDR2 YNFKEQ. In nucleotides, the CDR3 is TGTGCCAGCAGCCCCGGGACTAGCGGGAGCTTTGATCCGGAGACCCAGTACTTC. Amino acids: CASSPGTSGSFDPETQYF.

This chain uses TRBV10-3 with TRBJ2-1; 10 bases align to TRBD2. The ends lost 6 bases at V and 2 bases at J; junction bases unmatched: 4. This CDR3 comprises 15 residues. The germline V gene encodes CDR1 ENHRY and CDR2 SYGVKD. CDR3 sequence: CAIRNSGGTYNEQFF. The CDR3 DNA follows: TGTGCCATCAGGAATAGCGGGGGGACCTACAATGAGCAGTTCTTC.

This chain connects TRBV28 to TRBJ1-1, with a weak D call TRBD1 (5 bases). Trimming took off 3 bases at V and 4 bases at J, with 12 bases between the two ends. Germline CDR1 is MDHEN and CDR2 is SYDVKM. The CDR3 totals 14 residues. CDR3 loop: CASSFTRAATEAFF. The CDR3 coding sequence is TGTGCCAGCAGTTTCACCAGGGCGGCCACTGAAGCTTTCTTT.

The V call is TRBV7-2, the J call TRBJ2-3; TRBD1 aligns across 10 bases. V was clipped by 2 bases and J by 2 bases; unmatched bases: 4. Germline V gene lookup returns CDR1 SGHTA and CDR2 FQGNSA. The CDR3 consists of 16 residues. The CDR3 reads CASSLRQGAITDTQYF. DNA for the CDR3: TGTGCCAGCAGCTTAAGACAGGGGGCTATCACAGATACGCAGTATTTT.

The CDR3 region is CASSLRGQGLATDTQYF. CDR3 in DNA: TGTGCCAGCAGTTTGAGGGGACAGGGTTTGGCGACAGATACGCAGTATTTT. The rearrangement joins TRBV27 to TRBJ2-3; 9 bases are a match to TRBD1. From germline, CDR1 is MNHEY and CDR2 SMNVEV (reference sequence). CDR3 length: 17 amino acids. After removal of 3 bases from V and 3 bases from J, the junction contained 10 bases not matched to a gene.

V is TRBV5-1 and J is TRBJ2-5; D is unresolved. The DNA end favors TRBJ2-7, so the J call may be wrong. This CDR3 spans 12 amino acids. The germline V gene encodes CDR1 SGHRS and CDR2 YFSETQ. The CDR3 DNA sequence: TGCGCCAGCAAAGACGGCGGTCTCGAGCAGTACTTC. It yields the protein CASKDGGLEQYF.

The chain carries TRBV1 and TRBJ1-4; the table's D call TRBD1 went unverified against the DNA. TRBV1 is a pseudogene segment. The CDR3 extends over 18 amino acids. The CDR3 loop reads CTSSPGQGNTLRGEKLFF. CDR3 in DNA: TGCACCAGCAGCCCGGGACAGGGCAACACCCTGCGGGGTGAAAAACTGTTTTTT.